The rows below give T cell receptor beta chains drawn from one sample of a study. One entry per CDR3 protein, called by TCRdb with MiXCR from the 5' RACE reads. Of roughly 54,000 distinct CDR3 sequences listed, 17% were seen once; the top ten hold roughly 2.4%. The sample was naive CD4+ T cells sorted from blood. These receptors all come from a female donor with breast cancer. Both conserved end residues are part of each CDR3. D genes are given only for firm matches. Part of the rows lack a size; the others show once, few, many or a class for expanded clones.

TRBD2,TRBJ2-5,TRBV27,.,CASSLGTSGQETQYF,TGTGCCAGCAGTTTGGGGACTAGCGGCCAAGAGACCCAGTACTTC
TRBD1,TRBJ1-2,TRBV6-1,many,CASRDRTGSNYGYTF,TGTGCCAGCAGGGATCGGACAGGTTCTAACTATGGCTACACCTTC
.,TRBJ1-2,TRBV7-2,.,CVSSLGIRNYGYTF,TGTGTCAGCAGCTTAGGGATCAGGAACTATGGCTACACCTTC
.,TRBJ1-1,TRBV7-8,.,CASSLIVAGSEASF,TGTGCCAGCAGCTTAATAGTAGCGGGCTCTGAAGCTTCCTTT
.,TRBJ1-4,TRBV4-2,.,CASSQVTDNEKLFF,TGTGCCAGCAGCCAGGTGACAGATAATGAAAAACTGTTTTTT
.,TRBJ2-5,TRBV7-2,.,CASSLSHRQETQYF,TGTGCCAGCAGCTTAAGTCATCGGCAAGAGACCCAGTACTTC
.,TRBJ2-1,TRBV7-8,few,CASSYGQYNEQFF,TGTGCCAGCAGCTATGGACAGTACAATGAGCAGTTCTTC
TRBD2,TRBJ2-1,TRBV4-1,once,CASSPMGSGTSYNEQFF,TGCGCCAGCAGCCCGATGGGTAGCGGGACGTCCTACAATGAGCAGTTCTTC
TRBD2,TRBJ2-1,TRBV20-1,many,CSATGLAGRNEQFF,TGCAGTGCGACAGGACTAGCGGGACGTAATGAGCAGTTCTTC
.,TRBJ2-7,TRBV20-1,few,CSARDGAGGSYEQYF,TGCAGTGCTAGAGATGGGGCCGGCGGGTCCTACGAGCAGTACTTC
.,TRBJ2-5,TRBV5-1,few,CASSLRWFGETQYF,TGCGCCAGCAGCTTGAGGTGGTTCGGAGAGACCCAGTACTTC
TRBD1,TRBJ1-4,TRBV7-9,.,CASNLQQGTNEKLFF,TGTGCCAGCAACCTTCAACAGGGGACTAATGAAAAACTGTTTTTT
.,TRBJ1-6,TRBV20-1,few,CSATGTLAATSYNSPLHF,TGCAGTGCTACCGGGACACTCGCAGCCACCTCCTATAATTCACCCCTCCACTTT
.,TRBJ2-5,TRBV7-2,many,CASSLTGLPRGHETQYF,TGTGCCAGCAGCTTAACAGGGCTCCCCCGCGGGCATGAGACCCAGTACTTC
TRBD1,TRBJ1-5,TRBV6-2/TRBV6-3,.,CASSYSVDRGRLASNQPQHF,TGTGCCAGCAGTTACTCGGTGGACAGGGGGCGGCTCGCTAGCAATCAGCCCCAGCATTTT
TRBD2,TRBJ2-3,TRBV20-1,.,CSARAPLAGGPGGDTQYF,TGCAGTGCTAGGGCCCCACTAGCGGGAGGGCCTGGGGGAGATACGCAGTATTTT
.,TRBJ2-5,TRBV20-1,many,CSAPGGNRGYQETQYF,TGCAGTGCCCCCGGTGGAAACCGGGGCTACCAAGAGACCCAGTACTTC
TRBD2,TRBJ2-3,TRBV5-1,many,CASSPSGRAFADTQYF,TGCGCCAGCAGCCCTAGCGGGAGGGCCTTCGCAGATACGCAGTATTTT
.,TRBJ1-5,TRBV7-2,.,CASSSYNQPQHF,TGTGCCAGCAGCTCGTATAATCAGCCCCAGCATTTT
.,TRBJ1-1,TRBV7-2,few,CASSYRAIFMNTEAFF,TGTGCCAGCTCATACAGGGCGATCTTTATGAACACTGAAGCTTTCTTT
.,TRBJ2-1,TRBV4-1,few,CASSQALAFAYNEQFF,TGCGCCAGCAGCCAAGCTTTAGCGTTCGCCTACAATGAGCAGTTCTTC
TRBD1,TRBJ2-7,TRBV5-1,.,CASNPIGQGHEQYF,TGCGCCAGCAACCCGATAGGACAGGGCCACGAGCAGTACTTC
.,TRBJ1-3,TRBV24-1,few,CAPGHTIYF,TGTGCCCCAGGGCACACCATATATTTT
.,TRBJ1-1,TRBV5-1,few,CASSLSWETEAFF,TGCGCCAGCAGCCTTTCGTGGGAGACTGAAGCTTTCTTT
.,TRBJ1-2,TRBV4-1,many,CASSQEGGIYGYTF,TGCGCCAGCAGCCAAGAAGGAGGAATCTATGGCTACACCTTC
.,TRBJ1-6,TRBV5-1,few,CASSRGGQTSSYNSPLHF,TGCGCCAGCAGCCGCGGGGGGCAGACGAGCTCCTATAATTCACCCCTCCACTTT
.,TRBJ2-5,TRBV7-2,few,CASSLRPQDQETQYF,TGTGCCAGCAGCTTAAGGCCCCAAGACCAAGAGACCCAGTACTTC
.,TRBJ2-7,TRBV5-1,few,CASSKAHKYEQYF,TGCGCCAGCAGTAAAGCCCACAAGTACGAGCAGTACTTC
TRBD2,TRBJ2-7,TRBV20-1,many,CSARRRLAEYEQYF,TGCAGTGCTAGGAGACGGCTAGCGGAATACGAGCAGTACTTC
.,TRBJ2-2,TRBV27,few,CASRRNTGELFF,TGTGCCAGCAGAAGGAACACCGGGGAGCTGTTTTTT
.,TRBJ1-1,TRBV7-2,.,CASSPQGYTEAFF,TGTGCCAGCAGCCCACAGGGTTACACTGAAGCTTTCTTT
.,TRBJ1-1,TRBV11-2,few,CASSLPGTEAFF,TGTGCCAGCAGCCTCCCGGGAACTGAAGCTTTCTTT
.,TRBJ2-7,TRBV12-3/TRBV12-4,.,CASSLREQYF,TGTGCCAGCAGTTTGAGAGAGCAGTACTTC
.,TRBJ1-2,TRBV6-1,many,CASSEAKQGTYYGYTF,TGTGCCAGCAGTGAAGCGAAACAAGGAACATACTATGGCTACACCTTC
.,TRBJ2-3,TRBV20-1,.,CSAKVGGTDTQYF,TGCAGTGCTAAAGTGGGCGGCACAGATACGCAGTATTTT
.,TRBJ2-2,TRBV5-1,.,CVSSSGRTNTGELFF,TGCGTCAGCAGCAGTGGGCGGACGAACACCGGGGAGCTGTTTTTT
TRBD1,TRBJ1-2,TRBV7-2,many,CASSFTGQGVVGGYTF,TGTGCCAGCAGCTTCACAGGACAGGGGGTTGTTGGGGGCTACACCTTC
.,TRBJ1-5,TRBV6-5,few,CASRDSVNSNQPQHF,TGTGCCAGCAGGGACAGTGTGAATAGCAATCAGCCCCAGCATTTT
.,TRBJ2-1,TRBV7-3,few,CASSPSGNNEQFF,TGTGCCAGCAGCCCTTCGGGGAACAATGAGCAGTTCTTC
TRBD2,TRBJ2-1,TRBV7-3,.,CASSLRRENEQFF,TGTGCCAGCAGCTTAAGGCGGGAGAATGAGCAGTTCTTC
.,TRBJ2-3,TRBV4-2,many,CASSLESGGTDTQYF,TGTGCCAGCAGCCTCGAGTCAGGGGGGACAGATACGCAGTATTTT